Below are 29 T cell receptor beta chains sequenced from a single sample in a study of T cell responses to AZD1222 COVID-19 vaccine (dated by TCRdb to 2020 to 2022). The sample's time point label, in plain terms: about 28 days (+/-7) after the second vaccine dose. Libraries came from the immunoSEQ multiplex PCR assay. TCRdb obtained this table from immuneACCESS and retained in-frame rearrangements with V and J assigned. These tables miss some clones; where compared with another copy, unresolved V genes account for less than half of the shortfall, and the remainder is unexplained. For this sample the table gives about 170,000 clones, of which approximately 90% were detected only once. Of the sample, roughly 1.1% is held by the ten largest clones. The sample consisted of peripheral blood, taken 28 days after the second AZD1222 dose. The origin of the receptors is an adult who received the AZD1222 COVID-19 vaccine.

The rearrangement joins TRBV10-2 to TRBJ2-1; 13 bases fit TRBD2. This CDR3 is built from 17 residues. Trimming removed 6 bases from V and 0 bases from J; junction bases left unmatched: 5. Germline V CDR1 and CDR2: WSHSY, SAAADI. The CDR3 coding sequence is TGCGCCAGCAGGGGACTAGCGGGAATGAGCTCCTACAATGAGCAGTTCTTC. This sequence encodes CASRGLAGMSSYNEQFF.

The rearrangement uses TRBV4-1 and TRBJ1-1; D not resolved. The CDR3 loop spans 16 amino acids. Per the germline V gene, CDR1 is MGHRA and CDR2 is YSYEKL. Trimming pared 0 bases from V and 1 base from J, leaving 12 bases between. The CDR3 loop reads CASSQEDRPRNTEAFF. CDR3 nucleotide sequence: TGCGCCAGCAGCCAAGAAGATAGGCCCCGGAACACTGAAGCTTTCTTT.

In this sample, this clone turned up once. The CDR3 bases are TGTGCCAGCAGACAACAGGGGTCCTACGAGCAGTACTTC. It specifies CASRQQGSYEQYF. The rearrangement joins TRBV7-2 to TRBJ2-7; 7 bases are a match to TRBD1. The CDR3 covers 13 residues. Germline CDR1 is SGHTA and CDR2 is FQGNSA. The V gene end was trimmed by 6 bases and the J gene end by 1 base; junction bases not matched to a gene: 3.

The chain combines TRBV19 with TRBJ1-4; no firm D call. Trimming took 3 bases from V and 7 from J, leaving 12 bases between them. Germline loops: CDR1 LNHDA, CDR2 SQIVND (reference sequence). This CDR3 has 14 residues. The CDR3 DNA is TGTGCCAGTAGTATCGGGCCTGTTTTTGAAAAACTGTTTTTT. Translating it yields CASSIGPVFEKLFF. The full variable domain, rest sourced from reference TRBV19 and TRBJ1-4, is DGGITQSPKYLFRKEGQNVTLSCEQNLNHDAMYWYRQDPGQGLRLIYYSQIVNDFQKGDIAEGYSVSREKKESFPLTVTSAQKNPTAFYLCASSIGPVFEKLFFGSGTQLSVL.

The V call is TRBV18, the J call TRBJ1-1, with 10 bases matching TRBD1. Germline CDR1 is KGHSH and CDR2 is LQKENI. This CDR3 comprises 14 residues. After removal of 2 bases from V and 5 bases from J, the junction contained 2 bases not matched to a gene. CDR3 sequence (DNA): TGTGCCAGCTCACCAAGGACAGGGGGAACTGAAGCTTTCTTT. It specifies CASSPRTGGTEAFF.

Written as DNA, the CDR3 is TGTGCCAGCAGTTACTCGAAGACAGAGACTAATGAAAAACTGTTTTTT. This gives the protein CASSYSKTETNEKLFF. This sequence joins TRBV6-5 and TRBJ1-4; the D gene is possibly TRBD1 (5 bases). V was pared by 0 bases and J by 2 bases, with 10 bases between. Germline V lookup: CDR1 MNHEY, CDR2 SVGAGI. CDR3 length: 16 residues.

V gene TRBV18 combines with J gene TRBJ2-5; D might be TRBD2 (5 bases). The germline gives CDR1 KGHSH, CDR2 LQKENI. V was cut by 6 bases and J by 2 bases, with 16 bases left in between. This CDR3 spans 15 amino acids. CDR3 in amino acids: CASSPLPRGQETQYF. The CDR3 nucleotides read TGTGCCAGCTCGCCCCTACCTCGCGGGCAAGAGACCCAGTACTTC. The whole variable domain, remainder taken from reference TRBV18 and TRBJ2-5, is NAGVMQNPRHLVRRRGQEARLRCSPMKGHSHVYWYRQLPEEGLKFMVYLQKENIIDESGMPKERFSAEFPKEGPSILRIQQVVRGDSAAYFCASSPLPRGQETQYFGPGTRLLVL.

The CDR3 nucleotides read TGTGCCAGCAGCTCCGACAGGGGGCGAGGGGAAAAACTGTTTTTT. Translated: CASSSDRGRGEKLFF. The chain uses TRBV7-9 and TRBJ1-4; 10 nucleotides match TRBD1. CDR1 SEHNR and CDR2 FQNEAQ come from the germline V gene (reference sequence). The CDR3 has 15 amino acids. With V trimmed by 4 bases and J by 8 bases, 7 bases remained unmatched.

The chain is built from TRBV4-1 and TRBJ1-2; D ambiguous. The germline CDR1 and CDR2 sequences are MGHRA and YSYEKL. Trimming removed 1 base from V and 3 bases from J, with 18 bases in between. CDR3 length: 17 residues. CDR3 amino acids: CASSQAPRDPKDYGYTF. CDR3 in DNA: TGCGCCAGCAGCCAAGCCCCCAGAGATCCCAAGGACTATGGCTACACCTTC.

This clone was detected only a few times. The chain is built from TRBV5-1 and TRBJ1-6; D perhaps matches TRBD1 (5 bases). CDR1 and CDR2 from the germline V gene are SGHRS and YFSETQ. Between the trimmed V and J ends, which lost 2 bases and 10 bases, there was a span of 16 bases. CDR3 length: 15 residues. The CDR3, as DNA: TGCGCCAGCAGCTTACCTCTACCGGGGGAATCACCCCTCCACTTT. It encodes CASSLPLPGESPLHF.

This clone was picked up one time. V is TRBV7-2 and J is TRBJ2-2; D gene ambiguous. The CDR3 has 15 amino acids. Germline lookup yields CDR1 SGHTA and CDR2 FQGNSA. V was pared by 1 base and J by 3 bases, with 9 bases between. The CDR3, as DNA: TGTGCCAGCAGCTTAGTGTCCGGGTACACCGGGGAGCTGTTTTTT. Translated: CASSLVSGYTGELFF.

This clone was seen more than once but under ten times. The chain joins TRBV19 to TRBJ2-5, with 7 bases that match TRBD2. The V gene's germline CDR1 is LNHDA and CDR2 SQIVND (reference sequence). The CDR3 has 13 amino acids. Germline trimming cut 7 bases from V and 3 bases from J; bases unmatched to any gene: 5. The CDR3 DNA reads as TGTGCCAGTACTCCGGCGGGAGAAGAGACCCAGTACTTC. It specifies CASTPAGEETQYF.

This clone showed up just once. The genes are TRBV6-5 and TRBJ2-7, with TRBD2 matching over 7 bases. The CDR3 sequence is 15 residues long. J gave up 3 bases and V 2 bases, and 7 bases lay outside the gene matches. Germline V gene data show CDR1 as MNHEY and CDR2 as SVGAGI. The CDR3 region is CASSYVGGGVYEQYF. DNA of the CDR3: TGTGCCAGCAGTTACGTTGGCGGGGGAGTCTACGAGCAGTACTTC.

The V call is TRBV19, the J call TRBJ2-2, with TRBD2 identical over 10 bases. Looked up from germline, CDR1 is LNHDA and CDR2 is SQIVND (reference sequence). With V trimmed by 5 bases and J by 1 base, 1 base remained unmatched. The CDR3 has 15 residues. Here the CDR3 reads CASSRLAGNTGELFF. The CDR3 DNA follows: TGTGCCAGTAGTCGACTAGCGGGGAACACCGGGGAGCTGTTTTTT.

The chain uses TRBV27 and TRBJ2-1, with TRBD1 matching 7 bases. The junction had 6 bases not matched to a gene; V was cut back by 5 bases and J by 14 bases. Looked up from germline, CDR1 is MNHEY and CDR2 is SMNVEV (reference sequence). This CDR3 comprises 11 residues. The CDR3 region has the DNA TGTGCCAGCAGTCCCGGGACAGAGGAGTTCTTC. This codes for CASSPGTEEFF.

The table lists this clone with a count of one. CDR3 amino acids: CATSRGGRDIQYF. The CDR3 nucleotides are TGTGCCACCAGTCGGGGGGGGCGGGACATTCAGTACTTC. V is TRBV15 and J is TRBJ2-4, with 8 bases that match TRBD2. The CDR3 is made up of 13 amino acids. The germline CDR1 and CDR2 sequences are LNHNV and YYDKDF (reference sequence). With V trimmed by 6 bases and J by 8 bases, 6 bases remained unmatched.

The chain employs TRBV5-1 and TRBJ1-2; 7 bases align to TRBD1. CDR3 length: 16 amino acids. Unmatched junction bases numbered 13, after V lost 2 bases and J lost 6 bases. CDR1 is SGHRS, CDR2 YFSETQ, per germline. CDR3 region: CASSLRPTTGTNGYTF. DNA of the CDR3: TGCGCCAGCAGCTTAAGGCCGACGACAGGGACGAATGGCTACACCTTC.

V and J are TRBV7-2 and TRBJ2-5; D is unclear. Between the trimmed V and J ends, which lost 1 base and 4 bases, there was a span of 10 bases. Germline CDR1 is SGHTA and CDR2 is FQGNSA. CDR3 length: 14 amino acids. CDR3 coding DNA: TGTGCCAGCAGCTTAGGTTTGGGTCCAGAGACCCAGTACTTC. Encoded protein: CASSLGLGPETQYF.

The rearrangement joins TRBV5-1 to TRBJ2-7; 7 bases are shared with TRBD1. The CDR3 totals 12 residues. CDR1 is SGHRS and CDR2 is YFSETQ in the germline V gene. Trimming cost V 5 bases and J 4 bases; bases outside gene matches: 3. CDR3 coding DNA: TGCGCCAGCAGGCAGGGGGAATACGAGCAGTACTTC. Its translation: CASRQGEYEQYF.

J is TRBJ2-7 and V is TRBV12-3 or TRBV12-4; no firm D call. There are 13 residues in the CDR3. V dropped 3 bases and J dropped 4 bases, with 10 bases sitting between them. CDR3 sequence: CASSFDVRYEQYF. The CDR3 bases are TGTGCCAGCAGTTTTGATGTCCGGTACGAGCAGTACTTC.

The genes are TRBV4-3 and TRBJ1-2; maybe TRBD1 (6 bases). Germline V gives CDR1 LGHNA, CDR2 YSLEER. The CDR3 has 18 amino acids. V was shortened by 2 bases and J by 8 bases, with 27 bases between the two germline ends. The CDR3 loop reads CASSQIRSQGLDYSGYTF. The CDR3 nucleotides read TGCGCCAGCAGCCAAATCAGATCACAGGGTTTGGACTATTCGGGCTACACCTTC.

The chain carries TRBV28 and TRBJ1-2; TRBD1 matches 7 bases. V lost 5 bases to trimming and J lost 6 bases; unmatched junction nucleotides: 12. Germline V gives CDR1 MDHEN, CDR2 SYDVKM. The CDR3 has 15 residues. CDR3 region: CASSTYQGDRDGYTF. The CDR3 region has the DNA TGTGCCAGCAGTACCTACCAGGGGGATCGGGATGGCTACACCTTC.

This clone was observed a few times. V usage is TRBV14 and J usage is TRBJ1-2; possibly TRBD1 for D (5 bases). Germline V lookup: CDR1 SGHDN, CDR2 FVKESK. The CDR3 has 13 amino acids. Trimming took 2 bases from V and 4 from J, leaving 8 bases between them. CDR3 nucleotide sequence: TGTGCCAGCAGCCAACAGGGCTTCTATGGCTACACCTTC. It translates to CASSQQGFYGYTF.

The chain carries TRBV5-1 and TRBJ2-7; tentatively, D is TRBD1 or TRBD2 (5 bases each). The V end was cut by 2 bases, the J end by 5 bases, with 14 bases between. CDR3 length: 14 residues. Germline V lookup: CDR1 SGHRS, CDR2 YFSETQ. For the CDR3, the DNA is TGCGCCAGCAGCTTCCGGGACCCGCTCCACGAGCAGTACTTC. Translated, it gives CASSFRDPLHEQYF.

The chain joins TRBV19 to TRBJ1-1, with D perhaps TRBD1 (6 bases). Per germline, CDR1 LNHDA and CDR2 SQIVND (reference sequence). The ends were cut back, 2 bases at V and 5 bases at J, with 12 bases in the middle. CDR3 size: 14 residues. The CDR3 protein is CASSISSGVTEAFF. The CDR3 DNA sequence: TGTGCCAGTAGTATAAGTTCAGGGGTTACTGAAGCTTTCTTT.

The rearrangement uses TRBV6-5 and TRBJ2-1; 8 nucleotides line up with TRBD2. Germline V gene lookup returns CDR1 MNHEY and CDR2 SVGAGI. V was clipped by 9 bases and J by 0 bases; unmatched bases: 7. This CDR3 has 15 residues. CDR3 loop: CASPTGGSSYNEQFF. The CDR3 DNA sequence: TGTGCCAGTCCCACGGGAGGGAGCTCCTACAATGAGCAGTTCTTC.

The J gene is TRBJ1-1, the V gene TRBV12-3 or TRBV12-4, with D hard to call. Trimming removed 3 bases at V and 4 bases at J, with 9 bases between. CDR3 length equals 13 residues. CDR3 sequence reads: CASSLGPSTEAFF. The CDR3 DNA reads TGTGCCAGCAGTTTGGGCCCCTCCACTGAAGCTTTCTTT.

The V call is TRBV2, the J call TRBJ1-1; a weak D match, TRBD1 (5 bases). Germline V gives CDR1 SNHLY, CDR2 FYNNEI. Deletions cut 6 bases from V and 0 bases from J, with 23 bases between. The CDR3 is 18 amino acids. CDR3 bases: TGTGCCAGCAGACCCGGGGGTGGAGGGTTGGGCCTGAACACTGAAGCTTTCTTT. This encodes CASRPGGGGLGLNTEAFF.

The chain has TRBV4-1 and TRBJ2-3, with D possibly being TRBD2 (6 bases). The CDR3 is 18 amino acids. Germline V lookup: CDR1 MGHRA, CDR2 YSYEKL. The ends were cut back, 3 bases at V and 3 bases at J, with 22 bases in the middle. CDR3 DNA sequence: TGCGCCAGCAGCCAGCCCCCGGGGACTCACCTTGCTACAGATACGCAGTATTTT. Translation gives CASSQPPGTHLATDTQYF.